This TCR beta chain was obtained from a study of Graves' ophthalmopathy and Graves' hyperthyroidism. Each donor who had ophthalmopathy showed moderate-to-severe activity, a CAS of ≥3, a NOSPECS of ≥4, and a duration under 3 months. Amplification from RNA transcripts yielded the TCR beta CDR3 regions. Investigators did first-round RT-PCR with HTBI primers, then second-round multiplex PCR. In TCRdb, the multiplex PCR reads were re-called with MiXCR into one record per CDR3 protein. The sample gives almost 750,000 distinct CDR3 sequences, 35% to 50% of which show up once; approximately 46% is in the top ten. The CDR3 totals 17 residues. V lost 6 bases, J lost 2 bases, and 4 bases stayed unmatched. The germline V gene encodes CDR1 LNHDA and CDR2 SQIVND (reference sequence).

The source is an adult man with Graves' ophthalmopathy. The rearrangement uses TRBV19 and TRBJ2-2; TRBD2 matches at 15 bases. The specimen sequenced was peripheral blood. CDR3 nucleotide sequence: TGTGCCAGTAGGGGGACTAGCGGGGGGCTAAACACCGGGGAGCTGTTTTTT. Translating it yields CASRGTSGGLNTGELFF.